The 8 T cell receptor beta chains in this list originate from one sample, sequenced in a study of long-term antiretroviral therapy in people with HIV. The run of the v3.0 immunoSEQ assay was at survey level. Some clones are missing from TCRdb's copy, which holds only in-frame ones; the method was immunoSEQ multiplex PCR. This sample carries more than 20,000 clones, about 80% of them seen once, and the ten largest clones take approximately 4.6%. The sequences come from unsorted PBMCs, collected 0.5 years after starting antiretroviral therapy. The receptors were gathered from a man aged 18 to 30 with HIV.

The rearrangement links TRBV27 to TRBJ2-1; 8 positions agree with TRBD2. Germline values: CDR1 MNHEY, CDR2 SMNVEV (reference sequence). The J segment lost 0 bases and the V segment lost 6 bases, leaving 13 bases of the junction unmatched. The CDR3 covers 18 residues. The CDR3 loop is CASSPEGERESSYNEQFF. The DNA for the CDR3 is TGTGCCAGCAGCCCCGAGGGGGAGCGGGAGAGCTCCTACAATGAGCAGTTCTTC.

The CDR3 nucleotides are TGTGCCAGCAGCCAAGAAGCGGGCGGGACAGCCGAAAAACTGTTTTTT. Residues: CASSQEAGGTAEKLFF. The gene calls are TRBV4-2 and TRBJ1-4; 7 nucleotides line up with TRBD1. The CDR3 is 16 residues long. Germline V gene data show CDR1 as LGHNA and CDR2 as YNFKEQ. V shed 0 bases, J shed 8 bases, and the junction held 9 bases outside the gene matches.

The chain carries TRBV5-5 and TRBJ1-5, with TRBD1 identical over 7 bases. The CDR3 is made up of 15 amino acids. Germline V gene sequence: CDR1 SGHKS, CDR2 YYEKEE (reference sequence). V lost 4 bases, J lost 1 base, and 5 bases stayed unmatched. Here the CDR3 reads CASSLGGGSNQPQHF. The CDR3 coding sequence is TGTGCCAGCAGCCTAGGGGGCGGAAGCAATCAGCCCCAGCATTTT. Variable domain in full (rest from reference TRBV5-5 and TRBJ1-5): DAGVTQSPTHLIKTRGQQVTLRCSPISGHKSVSWYQQVLGQGPQFIFQYYEKEERGRGNFPDRFSARQFPNYSSELNVNALLLGDSALYLCASSLGGGSNQPQHFGDGTRLSIL.

V gene TRBV13 combines with J gene TRBJ1-1; unclear D gene. V lost 2 bases to trimming and J lost 1 base, with 11 bases between them. This CDR3 comprises 15 residues. CDR1 PRHDT and CDR2 FYEKMQ come from the germline V gene (reference sequence). CDR3 loop: CASSLSRGWNTEAFF. CDR3 coding DNA: TGTGCCAGCAGCTTAAGCCGCGGATGGAACACTGAAGCTTTCTTT.

CDR3 residues: CASSYQTGEKEKLFF. The DNA of the CDR3 is TGTGCCAGCAGTTATCAAACAGGGGAAAAGGAAAAACTGTTTTTT. This rearrangement joins TRBV28 to TRBJ1-4; TRBD1 aligns across 7 bases. The length of the CDR3 is 15 residues. Germline V gene data show CDR1 as MDHEN and CDR2 as SYDVKM. With 4 bases clipped from V and 8 bases from J, the junction kept 10 bases outside the gene matches.

This chain's CDR3 is CASKKTGGVGETQYF. The CDR3 region has the DNA TGTGCCAGCAAGAAGACGGGGGGGGTCGGAGAGACCCAGTACTTC. The V call is TRBV27, the J call TRBJ2-5; 8 bases match TRBD2. Germline CDR1 and CDR2: MNHEY and SMNVEV (reference sequence). The CDR3 spans 15 residues. Unmatched junction bases numbered 11, after V lost 7 bases and J lost 4 bases.

V usage is TRBV7-9 and J usage is TRBJ2-1; no definite D call. V was shortened by 6 bases and J by 6 bases, with 9 bases between the two germline ends. The CDR3 covers 12 residues. In germline, CDR1 is SEHNR, CDR2 FQNEAQ (reference sequence). The CDR3 sequence: CASSNSSNEQFF. Here the CDR3 DNA reads TGTGCCAGCAGTAATAGTAGCAATGAGCAGTTCTTC.

This chain joins TRBV5-1 and TRBJ2-7; the D is unclear. This CDR3 contains 14 residues. The V gene's germline CDR1 is SGHRS and CDR2 YFSETQ. Trimming left V 1 base short and J 2 bases short, with 10 bases between. This chain's CDR3 is CASSLSWPPYEQYF. The CDR3 DNA is TGCGCCAGCAGCTTGAGCTGGCCCCCCTACGAGCAGTACTTC.